These 17 T cell receptor beta chains share one sample of origin, sequenced in a study of vaccination and CD4 T cells after COVID-19. Antigens of these TCRs are unknown. The Oncomine TCR Beta short-read assay sequenced DNA from cultured CD4+ T cells. TCRdb itself ran the PCR reads through MiXCR, one entry per CDR3 protein. The table has just over 20,000 distinct CDR3 sequences, about 62% seen once. Treatment indicated: approximately 9-day PBMC culture with coronavirus spike peptide pools or control peptides (ViraFEST assay). This specimen was CD4+ T cells from blood, cultured in vitro, taken before SARS-CoV-2 vaccination. Receptors were obtained from a human donor who received a COVID-19 vaccine.

The genes are TRBV30 and TRBJ1-5, with D maybe TRBD1 (6 bases). Looked up from germline, CDR1 is GTSNPN and CDR2 is SVGIG (reference sequence). With 2 bases removed from V and 4 bases from J, the gap between germline ends came to 9 bases. The CDR3 is 13 amino acids. The CDR3 here is CAWSPQGNQPQHF. The CDR3 DNA reads as TGTGCCTGGAGTCCACAGGGTAATCAGCCCCAGCATTTT.

The rearrangement links TRBV15 to TRBJ2-5; D remains ambiguous. There are 13 residues in the CDR3. V was pared by 5 bases and J by 2 bases, with 9 bases between. The germline CDR1 and CDR2 sequences are LNHNV and YYDKDF (reference sequence). CDR3 nucleotide sequence: TGTGCCACCAGCGGGCCCCTACAAGAGACCCAGTACTTC. This gives the protein CATSGPLQETQYF.

The chain uses TRBV7-9 and TRBJ2-1; 10 positions match TRBD2. V trimming: 4 bases; J trimming: 8 bases; junction bases outside the gene matches: 8. The CDR3 consists of 15 residues. CDR1 and CDR2 from the germline V gene are SEHNR and FQNEAQ (reference sequence). CDR3 region: CASSSQAGGPDEQFF. Written as DNA, the CDR3 is TGTGCCAGCAGCTCGCAAGCGGGGGGGCCCGATGAGCAGTTCTTC.

The chain is built from TRBV19 and TRBJ2-5; 12 positions match TRBD2. Germline lookup yields CDR1 LNHDA and CDR2 SQIVND (reference sequence). CDR3 length: 16 amino acids. The V segment lost 6 bases and the J segment 5 bases; nucleotides outside the gene matches: 10. The CDR3 region has the DNA TGTGCCAGTAGAAACCGGGCTAGCGGGGGGGCGGAGACCCAGTACTTC. It encodes CASRNRASGGAETQYF.

This clonotype appeared a single time. The rearrangement uses TRBV7-9 and TRBJ2-1; D is perhaps TRBD1 or TRBD2 (6 bases each). Between the trimmed V and J ends, which lost 5 bases and 1 base, there was a span of 18 bases. The CDR3 has 17 amino acids. CDR1 and CDR2 from the germline V gene are SEHNR and FQNEAQ (reference sequence). The CDR3: CASSRGGGLGSYNEQFF. In DNA form, the CDR3 reads TGTGCCAGCAGCCGAGGAGGGGGACTGGGATCCTACAATGAGCAGTTCTTC. Drawing the rest from reference TRBV7-9 and TRBJ2-1, the complete variable domain is DTGVSQNPRHKITKRGQNVTFRCDPISEHNRLYWYRQTLGQGPEFLTYFQNEAQLEKSRLLSDRFSAERPKGSFSTLEIQRTEQGDSAMYLCASSRGGGLGSYNEQFFGPGTRLTVL.

The chain employs TRBV25-1 and TRBJ1-2; the D is unclear. The CDR3 runs to 14 residues. V shed 3 bases and J shed 4 bases, with 12 bases lying between them. Germline V gene data show CDR1 as MGHDK and CDR2 as SYGVNS. CDR3 DNA sequence: TGTGCCAGCAGTGAGTGGACGCAAGCCTATGGCTACACCTTC. It is translated as CASSEWTQAYGYTF.

The chain links TRBV10-3 to TRBJ2-5; 10 nucleotides line up with TRBD1. Germline lookup yields CDR1 ENHRY and CDR2 SYGVKD. This CDR3 comprises 15 residues. V was clipped by 6 bases and J by 5 bases; unmatched bases: 9. DNA of the CDR3: TGTGCCATCAGAAAAGACAGGGGGCTCGGCGAGACCCAGTACTTC. This encodes CAIRKDRGLGETQYF.

The V call is TRBV29-1, the J call TRBJ2-5; a weak D match, TRBD1 (5 bases). Trimming pared 4 bases from V and 2 bases from J, leaving 8 bases between. Germline CDR1 and CDR2: SQVTM and ANQGSEA. CDR3 size: 12 residues. The CDR3 here is CSVVAGQETQYF. Here the CDR3 DNA reads TGCAGCGTTGTGGCAGGGCAAGAGACCCAGTACTTC.

This sequence joins TRBV19 and TRBJ2-5; D gene unclear. V shed 5 bases and J shed 2 bases, with 15 bases lying between them. Germline CDR1 reads LNHDA; CDR2 reads SQIVND (reference sequence). The CDR3 is 15 amino acids. CDR3 amino acids: CASSPSELGQETQYF. CDR3 nucleotides: TGTGCCAGTAGTCCGAGCGAGCTGGGACAAGAGACCCAGTACTTC.

This clonotype was detected a few times. J is TRBJ2-7 and V is TRBV6-2 or TRBV6-3; D is perhaps TRBD1 or TRBD2 (6 bases each). The CDR3 consists of 15 residues. CDR1 and CDR2 (germline): MNHEY, SVGEGT. The V and J ends lost 6 bases and 7 bases respectively, with 22 bases between them. As DNA, the CDR3 is TGTGCCAGCAGCCCCCCCCGGGGGCTATTTGGGGAGCAGTACTTC. It codes for CASSPPRGLFGEQYF.

The V call is TRBV24-1, the J call TRBJ2-3; TRBD2 agrees at 8 bases. J was trimmed by 0 bases and V by 7 bases; bases with no gene match: 8. In germline, CDR1 is KGHDR, CDR2 SFDVKD. This CDR3 region has 16 residues. Here the CDR3 reads CATSTSGHTSTDTQYF. The CDR3 DNA reads as TGTGCCACCAGCACTAGCGGCCACACTAGCACAGATACGCAGTATTTT.

The CDR3 loop is CASSLVGDQPQHF. CDR3 sequence (DNA): TGCGCCAGCAGCTTGGTCGGGGATCAGCCCCAGCATTTT. The chain carries TRBV5-1 and TRBJ1-5; D remains ambiguous. V dropped 0 bases and J dropped 5 bases, with 6 bases sitting between them. Germline V gene data show CDR1 as SGHRS and CDR2 as YFSETQ. This CDR3 has 13 residues.

This clonotype was seen once. V is TRBV7-9 and J is TRBJ2-4; D gene unclear. The V and J ends lost 1 base and 0 bases respectively, with 10 bases between them. Germline CDR1 is SEHNR and CDR2 is FQNEAQ (reference sequence). The CDR3 runs to 16 residues. This CDR3 reads CASSLGAGLAKNIQYF. The CDR3, as DNA: TGTGCCAGCAGCTTAGGGGCAGGTCTAGCCAAAAACATTCAGTACTTC.

V and J are TRBV20-1 and TRBJ2-4, with D perhaps matching TRBD1 or TRBD2 (6 bases each). This CDR3 comprises 14 residues. Germline CDR1 reads DFQATT; CDR2 reads SNEGSKA (reference sequence). V shed 3 bases and J shed 4 bases, with 13 bases lying between them. The CDR3 loop reads CSASTGGIKNIQYF. In nucleotides, the CDR3 is TGCAGTGCTAGCACCGGGGGCATAAAAAACATTCAGTACTTC.

This clonotype was found a few times. The chain carries TRBV6-1 and TRBJ2-7; a possible D gene is TRBD2 (5 bases). Trimming removed 2 bases at V and 5 bases at J, with 13 bases between. The CDR3 is 14 amino acids. Germline V gene lookup returns CDR1 MNHNS and CDR2 SASEGT. The DNA of the CDR3 is TGTGCCAGCAGTGAAATGAGAGGGCTGGACGAGCAGTACTTC. Protein product: CASSEMRGLDEQYF.

The rearrangement links TRBV6-1 to TRBJ2-1; D gene uncertain. Between the trimmed V and J ends, which lost 3 bases and 4 bases, there was a span of 4 bases. This CDR3 spans 12 amino acids. Germline V gene data show CDR1 as MNHNS and CDR2 as SASEGT. In DNA form, the CDR3 reads TGTGCCAGCAGTGATTGGTACAATGAGCAGTTCTTC. This gives the protein CASSDWYNEQFF.

The chain is built from TRBV25-1 and TRBJ2-3, with 9 bases that match TRBD1. V was pared by 4 bases and J by 4 bases, with 3 bases of the junction left unmatched. In germline, CDR1 is MGHDK, CDR2 SYGVNS. The CDR3 consists of 14 residues. CDR3 DNA sequence: TGTGCCAGCAGTGGCCGGACAGGGGCAGATACGCAGTATTTT. Translation gives CASSGRTGADTQYF.